The source of this T cell receptor beta chain is a study of CD8 T cells in Susac syndrome. Healthy donors acted as controls, with matching for age and sex. Purification of the CD8+ and CD4+ T cells relied on negative isolation, and TEMRA cells underwent FACS enrichment. RNA was extracted with the RNeasy kit, and a quantity of roughly 0.5 to 1 ug was reverse transcribed using random hexamers. Amplification of TCR beta CDR3 across 54 Vbeta and 13 Jbeta was performed with immunoSEQ multiplex PCR. TCRdb re-called the immunoSEQ multiplex PCR reads with MiXCR, one entry per CDR3 protein. The top ten hold about 0.22% of the sample, which has 65,000 to 75,000 distinct CDR3 sequences, 95% seen once. This sequence originates from a human donor in good health. Sequenced: CD8+ T cells from PBMCs.

CDR3: CASSQEVRFTEAFF. CDR3 DNA sequence: TGTGCCAGCAGCCAAGAGGTGAGGTTCACTGAAGCTTTCTTT. The chain carries TRBV3-1 and TRBJ1-1; D remains unclear. Germline V gives CDR1 LGHDT, CDR2 YNNKEL (reference sequence). CDR3 size: 14 residues. Trimming removed 0 bases at V and 4 bases at J, with 9 bases between.